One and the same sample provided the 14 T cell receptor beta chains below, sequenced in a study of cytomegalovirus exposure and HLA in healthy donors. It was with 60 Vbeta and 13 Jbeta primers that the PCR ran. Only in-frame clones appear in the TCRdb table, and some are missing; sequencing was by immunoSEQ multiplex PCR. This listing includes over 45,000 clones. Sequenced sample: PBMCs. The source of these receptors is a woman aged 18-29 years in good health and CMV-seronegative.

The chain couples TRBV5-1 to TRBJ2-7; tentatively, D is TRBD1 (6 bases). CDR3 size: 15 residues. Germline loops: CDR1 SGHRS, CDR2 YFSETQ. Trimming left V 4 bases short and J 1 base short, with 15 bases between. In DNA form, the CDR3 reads TGCGCCAGCAGCCCCGGACAGATCGGGTCCTACGAGCAGTACTTC. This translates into CASSPGQIGSYEQYF.

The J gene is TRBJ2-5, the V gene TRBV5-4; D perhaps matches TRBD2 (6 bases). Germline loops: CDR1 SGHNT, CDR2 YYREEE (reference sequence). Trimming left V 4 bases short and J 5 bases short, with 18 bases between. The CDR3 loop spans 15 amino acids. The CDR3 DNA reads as TGTGCCAGCAGCCTGTCCGGGACTTTGAGGGAGACCCAGTACTTC. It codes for CASSLSGTLRETQYF.

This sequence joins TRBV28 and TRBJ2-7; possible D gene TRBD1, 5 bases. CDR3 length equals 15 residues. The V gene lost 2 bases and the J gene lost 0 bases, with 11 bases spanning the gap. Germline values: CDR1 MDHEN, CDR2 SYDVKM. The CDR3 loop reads CASSLRARVSYEQYF. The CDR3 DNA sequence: TGTGCCAGCAGTTTAAGGGCCAGGGTCTCCTACGAGCAGTACTTC.

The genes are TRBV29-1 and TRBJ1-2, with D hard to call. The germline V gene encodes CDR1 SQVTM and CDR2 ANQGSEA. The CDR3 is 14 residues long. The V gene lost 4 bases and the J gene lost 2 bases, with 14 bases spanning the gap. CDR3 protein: CSVAGEAGNYGYTF. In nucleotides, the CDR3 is TGCAGCGTTGCAGGAGAGGCGGGAAACTATGGCTACACCTTC.

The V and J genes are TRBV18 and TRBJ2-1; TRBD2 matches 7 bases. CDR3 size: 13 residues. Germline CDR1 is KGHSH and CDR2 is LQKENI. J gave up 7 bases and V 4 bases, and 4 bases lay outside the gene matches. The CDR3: CASSLNSGNEQFF. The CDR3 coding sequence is TGTGCCAGCTCACTCAATAGCGGGAATGAGCAGTTCTTC.

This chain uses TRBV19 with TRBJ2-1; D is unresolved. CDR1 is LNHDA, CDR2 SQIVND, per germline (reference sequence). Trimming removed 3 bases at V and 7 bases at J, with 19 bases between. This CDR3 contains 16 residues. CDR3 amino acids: CASSMKAQVHWNEQFF. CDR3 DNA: TGTGCCAGTAGTATGAAGGCCCAGGTACATTGGAATGAGCAGTTCTTC.

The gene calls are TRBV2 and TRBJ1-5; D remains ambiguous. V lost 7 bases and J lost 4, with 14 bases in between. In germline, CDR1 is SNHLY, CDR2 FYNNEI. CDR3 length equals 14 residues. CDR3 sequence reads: CASNPRESNQPQHF. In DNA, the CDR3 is TGTGCCAGCAATCCGAGGGAGTCTAATCAGCCCCAGCATTTT.

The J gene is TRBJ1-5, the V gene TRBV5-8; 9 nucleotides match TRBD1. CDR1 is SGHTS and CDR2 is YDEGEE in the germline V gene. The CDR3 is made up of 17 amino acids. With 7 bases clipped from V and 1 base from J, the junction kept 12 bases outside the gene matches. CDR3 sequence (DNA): TGTGCCAGCGGGGGGGTAGGGACAGGGTCGAGCAATCAGCCCCAGCATTTT. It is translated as CASGGVGTGSSNQPQHF.

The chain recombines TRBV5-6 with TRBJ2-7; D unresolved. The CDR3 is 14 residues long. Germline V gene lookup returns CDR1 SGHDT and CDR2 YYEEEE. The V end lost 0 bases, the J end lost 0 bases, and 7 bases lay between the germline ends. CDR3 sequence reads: CASSLGSSSYEQYF. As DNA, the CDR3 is TGTGCCAGCAGCTTGGGCTCGAGCTCCTACGAGCAGTACTTC.

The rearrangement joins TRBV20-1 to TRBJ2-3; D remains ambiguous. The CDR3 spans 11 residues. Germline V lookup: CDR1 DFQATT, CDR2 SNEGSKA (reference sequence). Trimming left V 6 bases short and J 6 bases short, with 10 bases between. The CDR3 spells CSATHGDTQYF. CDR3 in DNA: TGCAGTGCCACACACGGGGATACGCAGTATTTT.

This CDR3 is CASSYSGAGGWNEQYF. CDR3 bases: TGTGCCAGCAGTTACTCGGGGGCGGGAGGCTGGAACGAGCAGTACTTC. The chain has TRBV6-5 and TRBJ2-7, with 8 bases that match TRBD2. Germline trimming cut 0 bases from V and 5 bases from J; bases unmatched to any gene: 9. The CDR3 is made up of 16 amino acids. Germline lookup yields CDR1 MNHEY and CDR2 SVGAGI.

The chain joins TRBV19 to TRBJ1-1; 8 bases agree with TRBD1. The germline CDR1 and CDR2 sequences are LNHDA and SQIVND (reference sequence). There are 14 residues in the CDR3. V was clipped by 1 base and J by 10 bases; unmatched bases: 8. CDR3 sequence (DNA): TGTGCCAGTAGTATAGGTGGACAGGGAAGATCAGCTTTCTTT. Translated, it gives CASSIGGQGRSAFF.

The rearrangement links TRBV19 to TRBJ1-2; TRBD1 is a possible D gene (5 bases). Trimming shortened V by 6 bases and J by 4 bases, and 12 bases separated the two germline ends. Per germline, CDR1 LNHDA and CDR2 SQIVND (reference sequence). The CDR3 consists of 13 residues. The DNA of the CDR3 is TGTGCCAGTAGGAACGACAGAACCTATGGCTACACCTTC. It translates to CASRNDRTYGYTF. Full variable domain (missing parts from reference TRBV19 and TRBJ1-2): DGGITQSPKYLFRKEGQNVTLSCEQNLNHDAMYWYRQDPGQGLRLIYYSQIVNDFQKGDIAEGYSVSREKKESFPLTVTSAQKNPTAFYLCASRNDRTYGYTFGSGTRLTVV.

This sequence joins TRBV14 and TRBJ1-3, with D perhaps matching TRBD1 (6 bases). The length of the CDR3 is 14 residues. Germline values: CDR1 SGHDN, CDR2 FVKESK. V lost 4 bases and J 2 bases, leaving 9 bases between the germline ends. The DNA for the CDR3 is TGTGCCAGCAGCCCCCCAGGGGCTGGAAACACCATATATTTT. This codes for CASSPPGAGNTIYF.